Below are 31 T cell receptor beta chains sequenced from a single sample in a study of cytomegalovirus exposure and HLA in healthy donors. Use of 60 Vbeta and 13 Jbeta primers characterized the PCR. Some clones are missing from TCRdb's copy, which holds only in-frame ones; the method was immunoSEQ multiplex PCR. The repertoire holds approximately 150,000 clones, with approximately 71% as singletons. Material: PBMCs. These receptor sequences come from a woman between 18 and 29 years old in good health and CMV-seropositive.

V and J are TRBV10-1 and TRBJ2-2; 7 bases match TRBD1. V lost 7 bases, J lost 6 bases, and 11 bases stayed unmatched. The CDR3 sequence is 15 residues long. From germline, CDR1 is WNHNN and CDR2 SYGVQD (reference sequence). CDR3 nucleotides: TGCGCCAGCACTATGAGGGACAGTTGGGCCGGGGAGCTGTTTTTT. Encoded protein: CASTMRDSWAGELFF.

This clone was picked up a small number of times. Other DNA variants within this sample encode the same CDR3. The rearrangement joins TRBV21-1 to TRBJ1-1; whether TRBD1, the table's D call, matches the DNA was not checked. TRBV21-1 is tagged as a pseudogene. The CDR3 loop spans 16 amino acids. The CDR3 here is CASSRRTGSGNTEAFF. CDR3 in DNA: TGTGCCAGCAGCAGAAGGACAGGGTCAGGGAACACTGAAGCTTTCTTT.

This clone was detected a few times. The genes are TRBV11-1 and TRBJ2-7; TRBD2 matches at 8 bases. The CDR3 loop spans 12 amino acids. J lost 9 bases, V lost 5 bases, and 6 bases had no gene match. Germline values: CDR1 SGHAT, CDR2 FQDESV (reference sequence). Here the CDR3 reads CASSATSVGQYF. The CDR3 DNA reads TGTGCCAGCAGCGCGACTAGCGTCGGGCAGTACTTC.

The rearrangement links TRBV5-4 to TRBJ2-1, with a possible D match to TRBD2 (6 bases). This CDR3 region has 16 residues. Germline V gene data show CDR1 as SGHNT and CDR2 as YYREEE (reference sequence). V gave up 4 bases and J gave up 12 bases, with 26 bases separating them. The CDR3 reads CASSATTGTGFKGQFF. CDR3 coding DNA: TGTGCCAGCAGCGCCACCACCGGGACTGGATTTAAGGGGCAGTTCTTC. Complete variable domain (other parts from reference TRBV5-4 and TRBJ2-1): ETGVTQSPTHLIKTRGQQVTLRCSSQSGHNTVSWYQQALGQGPQFIFQYYREEENGRGNFPPRFSGLQFPNYSSELNVNALELDDSALYLCASSATTGTGFKGQFFGPGTRLTVL.

CDR3 in amino acids: CASSLAPRVGEKLFF. The CDR3 DNA reads as TGTGCCAGCAGCTTAGCGCCCAGGGTGGGTGAAAAACTGTTTTTT. The chain carries TRBV7-6 and TRBJ1-4, with D possibly TRBD1 on 5 matching bases. Trimming pared 0 bases from V and 7 bases from J, leaving 12 bases between. CDR3 length: 15 amino acids. Germline V gene data show CDR1 as SGHVS and CDR2 as FNYEAQ.

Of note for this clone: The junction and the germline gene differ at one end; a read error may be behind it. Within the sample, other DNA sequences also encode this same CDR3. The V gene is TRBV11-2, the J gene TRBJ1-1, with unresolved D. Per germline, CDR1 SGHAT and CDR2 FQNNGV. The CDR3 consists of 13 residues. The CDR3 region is CASRWGGNTEAFF. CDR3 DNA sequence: TGCGCCAGCAGGTGGGGAGGAAACACTGAAGCTTTCTTT.

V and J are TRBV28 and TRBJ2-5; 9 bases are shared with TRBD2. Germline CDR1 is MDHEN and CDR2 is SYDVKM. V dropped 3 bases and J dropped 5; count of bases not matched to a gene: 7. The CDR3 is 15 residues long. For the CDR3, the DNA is TGTGCCAGCAGTTTTGCTAGCGGGATACTTGAGACCCAGTACTTC. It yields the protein CASSFASGILETQYF.

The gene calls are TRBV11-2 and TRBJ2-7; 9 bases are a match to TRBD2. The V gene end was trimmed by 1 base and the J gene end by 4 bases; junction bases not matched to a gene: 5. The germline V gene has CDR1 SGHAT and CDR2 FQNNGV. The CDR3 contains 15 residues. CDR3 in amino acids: CASSLAPSGVYEQYF. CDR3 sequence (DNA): TGTGCCAGCAGCTTAGCACCTAGCGGGGTGTACGAGCAGTACTTC.

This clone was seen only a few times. CDR3 residues: CSVRGGTASTDTQYF. Here the CDR3 DNA reads TGCAGCGTTAGAGGCGGGACAGCTAGCACAGATACGCAGTATTTT. The V call is TRBV29-1, the J call TRBJ2-3; D is perhaps TRBD1 (7 bases). CDR1 SQVTM and CDR2 ANQGSEA come from the germline V gene. V was cut by 5 bases and J by 0 bases, with 15 bases left in between. The CDR3 extends over 15 amino acids.

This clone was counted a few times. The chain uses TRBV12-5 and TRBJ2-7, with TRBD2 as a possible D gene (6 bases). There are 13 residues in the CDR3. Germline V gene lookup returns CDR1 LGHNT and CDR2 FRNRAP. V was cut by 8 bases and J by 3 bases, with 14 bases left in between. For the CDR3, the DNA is TGTGCTAGTAGTCCGGGACTGCTCTACGAGCAGTACTTC. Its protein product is CASSPGLLYEQYF.

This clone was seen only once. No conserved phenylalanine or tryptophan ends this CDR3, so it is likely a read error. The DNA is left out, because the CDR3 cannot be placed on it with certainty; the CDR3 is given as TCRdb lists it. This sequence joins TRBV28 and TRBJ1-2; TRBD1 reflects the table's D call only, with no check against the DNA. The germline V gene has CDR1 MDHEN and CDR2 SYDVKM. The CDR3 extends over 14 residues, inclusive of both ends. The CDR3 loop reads CASSPRTGLYFPIG.

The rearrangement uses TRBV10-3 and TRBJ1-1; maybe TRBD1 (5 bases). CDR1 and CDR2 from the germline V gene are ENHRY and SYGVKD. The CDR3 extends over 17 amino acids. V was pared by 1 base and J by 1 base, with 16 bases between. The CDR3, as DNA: TGTGCCATCAGTGAGTTGGCCGGGGGAGCCGCGAACACTGAAGCTTTCTTT. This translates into CAISELAGGAANTEAFF.

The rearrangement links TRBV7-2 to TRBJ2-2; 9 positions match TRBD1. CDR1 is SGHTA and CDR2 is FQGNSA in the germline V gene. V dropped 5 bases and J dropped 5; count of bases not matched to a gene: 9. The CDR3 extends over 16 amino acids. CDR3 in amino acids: CASSPPGTGFTGELFF. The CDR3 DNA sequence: TGTGCCAGCAGCCCCCCCGGGACAGGGTTTACCGGGGAGCTGTTTTTT.

The CDR3 DNA reads as TGTGCCAGCAGCGTATCGGGAAGCTACGAGCAGTACTTC. Amino acid sequence: CASSVSGSYEQYF. The V call is TRBV9, the J call TRBJ2-7; TRBD2 is a possible D gene (5 bases). CDR3 length: 13 amino acids. Trimming took 1 base from V and 3 from J, leaving 8 bases between them. CDR1 is SGDLS, CDR2 YYNGEE, per germline.

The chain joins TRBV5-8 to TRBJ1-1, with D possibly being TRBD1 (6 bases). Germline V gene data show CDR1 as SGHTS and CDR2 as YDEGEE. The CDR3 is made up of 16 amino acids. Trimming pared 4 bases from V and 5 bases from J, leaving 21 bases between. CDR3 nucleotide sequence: TGTGCCAGCAGCACGTTTAGGCAGGGGTATGGGACTGAAGCTTTCTTT. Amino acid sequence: CASSTFRQGYGTEAFF.

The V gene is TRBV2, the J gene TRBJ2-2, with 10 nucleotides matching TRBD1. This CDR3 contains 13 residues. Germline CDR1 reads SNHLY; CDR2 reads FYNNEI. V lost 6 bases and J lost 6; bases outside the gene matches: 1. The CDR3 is CASSGQGAGELFF. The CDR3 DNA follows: TGTGCCAGCAGCGGACAGGGGGCCGGGGAGCTGTTTTTT.

The CDR3 sequence: CASSSTGQPNRDTQYF. The CDR3 DNA is TGTGCCAGCAGCTCGACGGGACAACCCAATCGGGATACGCAGTATTTT. J is TRBJ2-3 and V is TRBV5-6; possible D gene TRBD1, 6 bases. Trimming shortened V by 3 bases and J by 6 bases, and 20 bases separated the two germline ends. The V gene's germline CDR1 is SGHDT and CDR2 YYEEEE. The CDR3 consists of 16 residues.

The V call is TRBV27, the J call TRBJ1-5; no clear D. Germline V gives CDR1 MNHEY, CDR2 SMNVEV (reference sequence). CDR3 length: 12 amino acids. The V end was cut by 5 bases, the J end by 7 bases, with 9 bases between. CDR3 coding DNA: TGTGCCAGCAGTGGAGCGGGGCAGCCCCAGCATTTT. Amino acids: CASSGAGQPQHF.

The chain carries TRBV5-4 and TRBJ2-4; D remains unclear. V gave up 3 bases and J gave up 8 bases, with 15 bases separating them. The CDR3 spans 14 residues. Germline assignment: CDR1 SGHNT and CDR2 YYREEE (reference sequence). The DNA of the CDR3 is TGTGCCAGCAGCTCCTCACCGCAGGTGGACATTCAGTACTTC. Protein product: CASSSSPQVDIQYF.

The CDR3 loop reads CASSAEQGAWSNPLHF. The CDR3 region has the DNA TGTGCCAGCAGCGCCGAACAGGGGGCCTGGTCGAACCCCCTCCACTTT. The chain carries TRBV9 and TRBJ1-6; 9 bases match TRBD1. V was clipped by 3 bases and J by 13 bases; unmatched bases: 14. From germline, CDR1 is SGDLS and CDR2 YYNGEE. This CDR3 region has 16 residues.

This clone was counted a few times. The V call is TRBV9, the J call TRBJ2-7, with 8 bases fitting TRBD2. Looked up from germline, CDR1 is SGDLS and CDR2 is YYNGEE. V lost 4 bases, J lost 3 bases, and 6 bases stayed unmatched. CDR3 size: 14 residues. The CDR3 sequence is CASSPRGGDYEQYF. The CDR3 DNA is TGTGCCAGCAGCCCCCGGGGGGGAGACTACGAGCAGTACTTC.

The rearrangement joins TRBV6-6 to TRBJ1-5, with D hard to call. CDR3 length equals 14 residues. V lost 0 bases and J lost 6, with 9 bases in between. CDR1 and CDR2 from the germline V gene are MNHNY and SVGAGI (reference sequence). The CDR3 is CASSYSRSGQPQHF. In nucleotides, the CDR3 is TGTGCCAGCAGTTACTCGAGGTCGGGTCAGCCCCAGCATTTT.

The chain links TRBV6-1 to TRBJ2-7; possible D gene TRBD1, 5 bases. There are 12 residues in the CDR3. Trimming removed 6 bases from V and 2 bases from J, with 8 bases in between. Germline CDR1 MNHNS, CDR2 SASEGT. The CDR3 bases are TGTGCCAGCAGGACAGAGGCCTACGAGCAGTACTTC. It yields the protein CASRTEAYEQYF.

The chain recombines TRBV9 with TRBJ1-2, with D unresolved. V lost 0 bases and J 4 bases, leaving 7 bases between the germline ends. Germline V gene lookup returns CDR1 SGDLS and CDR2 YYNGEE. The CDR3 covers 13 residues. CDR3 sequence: CASSVVGGYGYTF. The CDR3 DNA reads TGTGCCAGCAGCGTAGTGGGAGGCTATGGCTACACCTTC.

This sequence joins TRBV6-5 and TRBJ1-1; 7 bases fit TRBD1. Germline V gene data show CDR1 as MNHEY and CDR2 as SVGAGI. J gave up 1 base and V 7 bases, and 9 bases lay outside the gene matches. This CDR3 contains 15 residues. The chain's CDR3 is CASTRGDRENTEAFF. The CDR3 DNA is TGTGCCAGCACGAGGGGAGACAGGGAGAACACTGAAGCTTTCTTT.

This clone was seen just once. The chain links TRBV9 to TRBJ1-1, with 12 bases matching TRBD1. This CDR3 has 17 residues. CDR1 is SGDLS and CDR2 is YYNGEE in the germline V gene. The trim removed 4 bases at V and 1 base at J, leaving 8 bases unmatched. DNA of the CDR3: TGTGCCAGCAGCCCCCCGGGACAGGGGGCCCCGAACACTGAAGCTTTCTTT. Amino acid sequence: CASSPPGQGAPNTEAFF.

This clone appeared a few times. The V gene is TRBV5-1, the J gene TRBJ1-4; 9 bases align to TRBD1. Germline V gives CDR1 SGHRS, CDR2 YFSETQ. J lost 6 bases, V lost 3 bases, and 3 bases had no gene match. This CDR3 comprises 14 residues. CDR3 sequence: CASSSQGADEKLFF. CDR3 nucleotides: TGCGCCAGCAGCTCACAGGGGGCGGATGAAAAACTGTTTTTT.

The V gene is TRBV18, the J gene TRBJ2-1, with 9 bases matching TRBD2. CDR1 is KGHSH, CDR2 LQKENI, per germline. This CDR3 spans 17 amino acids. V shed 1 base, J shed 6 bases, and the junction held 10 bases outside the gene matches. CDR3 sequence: CASSPRMVSGGTNEQFF. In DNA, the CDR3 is TGTGCCAGCTCACCACGCATGGTGAGCGGGGGGACCAATGAGCAGTTCTTC.

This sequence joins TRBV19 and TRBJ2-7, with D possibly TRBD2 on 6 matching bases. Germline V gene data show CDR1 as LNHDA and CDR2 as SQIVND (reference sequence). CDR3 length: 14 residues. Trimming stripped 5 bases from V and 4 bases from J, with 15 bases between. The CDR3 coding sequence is TGTGCCAGTAGTGTACGGGGGACTTCTTACGAGCAGTACTTC. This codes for CASSVRGTSYEQYF.

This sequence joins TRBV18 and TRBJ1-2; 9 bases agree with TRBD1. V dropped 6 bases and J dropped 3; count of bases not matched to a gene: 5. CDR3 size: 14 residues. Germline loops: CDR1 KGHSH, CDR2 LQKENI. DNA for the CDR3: TGTGCCAGCTCTCCTACAGGGGGCGACTATGGCTACACCTTC. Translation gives CASSPTGGDYGYTF.

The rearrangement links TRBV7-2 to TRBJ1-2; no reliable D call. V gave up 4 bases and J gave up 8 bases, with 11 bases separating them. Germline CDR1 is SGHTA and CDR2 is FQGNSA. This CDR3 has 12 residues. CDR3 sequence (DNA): TGTGCCAGCAGCTCCCGAACTGTCGGCTACACCTTC. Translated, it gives CASSSRTVGYTF. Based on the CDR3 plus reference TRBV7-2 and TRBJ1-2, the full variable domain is GAGVSQSPSNKVTEKGKDVELRCDPISGHTALYWYRQSLGQGLEFLIYFQGNSAPDKSGLPSDRFSAERTGGSVSTLTIQRTQQEDSAVYLCASSSRTVGYTFGSGTRLTVV.